This T cell receptor (beta chain) is drawn from a study of beta chain features in type 1 diabetes. Study-wide results and limits: Healthy donors had naive, central memory and Treg TCRB repertoires that appeared less similar than those seen among patients. Shorter TCRB CDR3s, moderately but significantly so, were found in Type 1 diabetes patients in all four CD4+ subsets.

Sorting based on CD45RO/CCR7/CD25/CD127/CD95/CD27 separated CD4+ naive, central memory, regulatory and stem cell-like memory cells. Sorted populations all exceeded 95% purity. V lost 5 bases to trimming and J lost 7 bases; unmatched junction nucleotides: 12. CDR3 length: 16 residues. Germline V gene lookup returns CDR1 SGHTA and CDR2 FQGNSA. Every isolated RNA sample was fully reverse transcribed, so sequencing captured expressed TCRB transcripts. Some 3.6 million reads were obtained on average from naive, central memory and regulatory T cell samples. Clones were sequenced by immunoSEQ multiplex PCR, and TCRdb holds only the in-frame ones, with some missing. The table shows about 650,000 clones, with roughly an eighth occurring only once. Comments on this clone: What it binds is not known.

This sequence was found in a man aged 25 to 40 with type 1 diabetes. This rearrangement joins TRBV7-2 to TRBJ2-1, with 9 bases lining up with TRBD2. The sequenced sample consisted of naive CD4+ T cells from blood. Here the CDR3 DNA reads TGTGCCAGCAGCCCCCAGGCAGGGACTAGCCGTAATGAGCAGTTCTTC. Translation gives CASSPQAGTSRNEQFF.